The 2 T cell receptor beta chains in this list originate from one sample, sequenced in a study of CD8 T cells in Susac syndrome. RNA, at roughly 0.45 to 1 ug, was reverse transcribed with random hexamers. MiXCR, applied by TCRdb to the immunoSEQ multiplex PCR reads, yields one record per CDR3 protein. This sample yields roughly 160,000 distinct CDR3 sequences, of which 90% to 97% are seen a single time; approximately 0.12% belongs to the top ten. Sequencing was carried out using CD4+ T cells from PBMCs. All receptors derive from a human donor with Susac syndrome.

This clonotype appeared once. V usage is TRBV5-4 and J usage is TRBJ2-3; D is unresolved. This CDR3 is 13 amino acids long. Germline V gene sequence: CDR1 SGHNT, CDR2 YYREEE (reference sequence). V was pared by 1 base and J by 0 bases, with 3 bases between. The CDR3 loop reads CASSLFSTDTQYF. The CDR3 nucleotides read TGTGCCAGCAGCTTGTTTAGCACAGATACGCAGTATTTT. Full variable domain (missing parts from reference TRBV5-4 and TRBJ2-3): ETGVTQSPTHLIKTRGQQVTLRCSSQSGHNTVSWYQQALGQGPQFIFQYYREEENGRGNFPPRFSGLQFPNYSSELNVNALELDDSALYLCASSLFSTDTQYFGPGTRLTVL.

V is TRBV5-7 and J is TRBJ1-1; D gene ambiguous. TRBV5-7 is an ORF, with its function uncertain. Trimming stripped 5 bases from V and 6 bases from J, with 8 bases between. This CDR3 spans 11 amino acids. CDR3 in amino acids: CASRGSPEAFF. CDR3 bases: TGTGCCAGCAGGGGTTCTCCTGAAGCTTTCTTT.